The present T cell receptor beta chain was sequenced within a study of blood T cells in healthy people across ages. Study-level results: It was held that the diversity estimates obtained from one million T cells were underestimates. CMV infection status of these donors was not known.

Worth noting for this clonotype: The antigen is undetermined.

Between the trimmed V and J ends, which lost 1 base and 5 bases, there was a span of 6 bases. The germline V gene has CDR1 SEHNR and CDR2 FQNEAQ (reference sequence). The CDR3 is 13 amino acids. Then a second PCR, running roughly 7 to 11 cycles, was carried out with a sample-barcoded 5' primer and a J-beta primer mix. Unique molecular identifiers of 12 random nucleotides labeled each cDNA. Per sample, CDR3-containing paired-end reads numbered at least 2.5 million. From the 5' RACE reads, TCRdb called clonotypes with MiXCR, one entry per CDR3 protein. The repertoire holds approximately 2,000,000 distinct CDR3 sequences, with approximately 39% as singletons.

The sample was blood. The chain couples TRBV7-9 to TRBJ1-5; no definite D call. This receptor was identified in a human donor in good health. The CDR3 reads CASSLGQHQPQHF. The CDR3 DNA reads TGTGCCAGCAGCTTAGGTCAGCATCAGCCCCAGCATTTT.